The 23 T cell receptor beta chains listed next were all sequenced from one sample in a study of T cell repertoires in cytomegalovirus infection. TCRdb called the reads again in MiXCR, with one record for every CDR3 protein. The data show 630,000 or so distinct CDR3 sequences, with roughly 26% seen just once and less than 9.5% held by the top ten. The sample was CD8+ T cells from PBMCs. The origin of the receptors is a human donor in good health (CMV status not recorded). Some clones in this sample may be carry-over from other donors' samples.

This chain connects TRBV4-3 to TRBJ1-4; D might be TRBD1 (6 bases). The V and J ends lost 3 bases and 5 bases respectively, with 13 bases between them. This CDR3 contains 15 residues. The germline V gene encodes CDR1 LGHNA and CDR2 YSLEER. The CDR3 DNA reads as TGCGCCAGCAGCCACTACGCAGGGGAAAATGAAAAACTGTTTTTT. Translation gives CASSHYAGENEKLFF.

The chain joins TRBV6-4 to TRBJ1-5; D gene unclear. V lost 4 bases, J lost 4 bases, and 11 bases lay in between. Germline lookup yields CDR1 MRHNA and CDR2 SNTAGT. The CDR3 loop spans 14 amino acids. DNA of the CDR3: TGTGCCAGCAGTGCCGGGAGTGAGAATCAGCCCCAGCATTTT. The encoded protein is CASSAGSENQPQHF.

This clonotype was seen at least ten times. The V call is TRBV7-2, the J call TRBJ2-7, with 7 bases that match TRBD1. CDR3 length: 13 amino acids. Germline V gene lookup returns CDR1 SGHTA and CDR2 FQGNSA. V gave up 4 bases and J gave up 2 bases; unmatched junction bases: 2. The CDR3 reads CASSSTGPYEQYF. In DNA form, the CDR3 reads TGTGCCAGCAGCTCGACAGGGCCCTACGAGCAGTACTTC.

Concerning this clonotype itself: Germline and junction disagree at one end, which may indicate a read error. V is TRBV7-2 and J is TRBJ2-5, with 8 bases that match TRBD2. Germline lookup yields CDR1 SGHTA and CDR2 FQGNSA. The CDR3 is made up of 16 amino acids. CDR3 nucleotide sequence: TGTGCCGGCAGCTTAGCCTCTCCAGCGGGGGCAGAGACCCAGTACTTC. It specifies CAGSLASPAGAETQYF.

In its sample, this clonotype was seen many times. This chain uses TRBV6-5 with TRBJ2-1; tentative D call: TRBD1 (5 bases). The CDR3 totals 15 residues. Trimming left V 5 bases short and J 3 bases short, with 14 bases between. Germline CDR1 and CDR2: MNHEY and SVGAGI. CDR3 sequence reads: CASSPDRNFYNEQFF. CDR3 sequence (DNA): TGTGCCAGCAGTCCCGACAGAAACTTCTACAATGAGCAGTTCTTC.

This chain connects TRBV5-5 to TRBJ2-1, with 9 bases matching TRBD2. The CDR3 is 17 amino acids. V lost 4 bases, J lost 2 bases, and 10 bases stayed unmatched. The germline V gene has CDR1 SGHKS and CDR2 YYEKEE (reference sequence). The CDR3 DNA reads as TGTGCCAGCAGCCACCCCGGCCTAGCGGGGACCTACAATGAGCAGTTCTTC. It translates to CASSHPGLAGTYNEQFF.

In its sample, this clonotype was seen a few times. The V gene is TRBV7-9, the J gene TRBJ2-5; 12 bases agree with TRBD2. CDR1 and CDR2 (germline): SEHNR, FQNEAQ (reference sequence). V was pared by 5 bases and J by 5 bases, with 3 bases of the junction left unmatched. The CDR3 has 14 amino acids. CDR3 sequence (DNA): TGTGCCAGCAGCAGTACTAGCGGGGGGGAGACCCAGTACTTC. Its protein product is CASSSTSGGETQYF.

This clonotype was picked up many times. The rearrangement joins TRBV7-6 to TRBJ2-1, with D hard to call. This CDR3 comprises 15 residues. The ends were cut back, 2 bases at V and 8 bases at J, with 16 bases in the middle. CDR1 is SGHVS and CDR2 is FNYEAQ in the germline V gene. The CDR3 protein is CASSLKGSVGHEQFF. The CDR3 nucleotides are TGTGCCAGCAGCTTAAAGGGCTCCGTTGGGCATGAGCAGTTCTTC. The full variable domain, rest sourced from reference TRBV7-6 and TRBJ2-1, is GAGVSQSPRYKVTKRGQDVALRCDPISGHVSLYWYRQALGQGPEFLTYFNYEAQQDKSGLPNDRFSAERPEGSISTLTIQRTEQRDSAMYRCASSLKGSVGHEQFFGPGTRLTVL.

V gene TRBV7-6 combines with J gene TRBJ2-4; tentative D call: TRBD1 (6 bases). This CDR3 has 15 amino acids. Germline V gives CDR1 SGHVS, CDR2 FNYEAQ. V gave up 4 bases and J gave up 4 bases, with 14 bases separating them. The CDR3 loop is CASSSSHTGKNIQYF. The DNA of the CDR3 is TGTGCCAGCAGCTCCTCCCACACAGGGAAAAACATTCAGTACTTC. The whole variable domain, filled in from reference TRBV7-6 and TRBJ2-4, reads GAGVSQSPRYKVTKRGQDVALRCDPISGHVSLYWYRQALGQGPEFLTYFNYEAQQDKSGLPNDRFSAERPEGSISTLTIQRTEQRDSAMYRCASSSSHTGKNIQYFGAGTRLSVL.

This clonotype has at least ten counts. V is TRBV4-1 and J is TRBJ2-2; unclear D gene. CDR1 MGHRA and CDR2 YSYEKL come from the germline V gene. This CDR3 comprises 16 residues. V lost 0 bases and J 1 base, leaving 9 bases between the germline ends. The DNA for the CDR3 is TGCGCCAGCAGCCAAGAAGGGTGGGAGAACACCGGGGAGCTGTTTTTT. It yields the protein CASSQEGWENTGELFF.

The chain links TRBV27 to TRBJ2-2; perhaps TRBD2 as D (6 bases). The CDR3 consists of 15 residues. The germline V gene encodes CDR1 MNHEY and CDR2 SMNVEV (reference sequence). V shed 2 bases and J shed 4 bases, with 11 bases lying between them. The CDR3 DNA reads as TGTGCCAGCAGTTTAGCGCGGGGCGGCACCGGGGAGCTGTTTTTT. Translating gives CASSLARGGTGELFF.

This clonotype has ten or more counts. The gene calls are TRBV7-9 and TRBJ2-5; 7 bases match TRBD1. V was pared by 5 bases and J by 7 bases, with 10 bases of the junction left unmatched. Per the germline V gene, CDR1 is SEHNR and CDR2 is FQNEAQ (reference sequence). The CDR3 sequence is 14 residues long. The CDR3 loop is CASSEPGGSGTQYF. As DNA, the CDR3 is TGTGCCAGCAGCGAACCAGGGGGATCGGGGACCCAGTACTTC.

The table lists this clonotype with many counts. V is TRBV7-2 and J is TRBJ1-6; D is undetermined. V shed 1 base and J shed 0 bases, with 10 bases lying between them. The CDR3 spans 17 residues. Germline CDR1 reads SGHTA; CDR2 reads FQGNSA. The CDR3 loop is CASSLGQILSYNSPLHF. The CDR3 coding sequence is TGTGCCAGCAGCTTAGGTCAGATTCTCTCCTATAATTCACCCCTCCACTTT.

The sample holds many counts of this clonotype. The chain couples TRBV28 to TRBJ1-5, with D possibly matching TRBD1 (5 bases). V was clipped by 4 bases and J by 5 bases, with 18 bases between them. This CDR3 region has 16 residues. Germline loops: CDR1 MDHEN, CDR2 SYDVKM. CDR3 residues: CASSSLDGMGHQPQHF. In DNA form, the CDR3 reads TGTGCCAGCAGTTCCCTGGACGGGATGGGGCATCAGCCCCAGCATTTT.

This clonotype came up a few times. The chain carries TRBV4-1 and TRBJ2-2; D call uncertain. The germline V gene has CDR1 MGHRA and CDR2 YSYEKL. V was trimmed by 4 bases and J by 7 bases, leaving 16 bases between them. This CDR3 comprises 15 residues. CDR3 protein: CASSPRHGDGGELFF. In DNA form, the CDR3 reads TGCGCCAGCAGCCCAAGACATGGGGATGGCGGGGAGCTGTTTTTT.

This clonotype has a handful of counts. The chain has TRBV20-1 and TRBJ2-5; no reliable D call. The CDR3 is 14 amino acids. Deletions cut 0 bases from V and 2 bases from J, with 10 bases between. CDR1 is DFQATT, CDR2 SNEGSKA, per germline (reference sequence). CDR3 sequence reads: CSARERKPQETQYF. CDR3 DNA sequence: TGCAGTGCTAGAGAACGTAAACCTCAAGAGACCCAGTACTTC.

In this sample, this clonotype turned up many times. The V gene is TRBV7-2, the J gene TRBJ2-1; 8 nucleotides align to TRBD2. This CDR3 contains 16 residues. Germline CDR1 is SGHTA and CDR2 is FQGNSA. Germline trimming cut 1 base from V and 7 bases from J; bases unmatched to any gene: 9. The CDR3 sequence: CASSLVGRGGINEQFF. In DNA, the CDR3 is TGTGCCAGCAGCTTAGTGGGCCGGGGGGGCATAAATGAGCAGTTCTTC.

In its sample, this clonotype was seen a few times. The chain carries TRBV6-5 and TRBJ2-4; TRBD2 agrees at 9 bases. CDR1 and CDR2 (germline): MNHEY, SVGAGI. The CDR3 contains 16 residues. With V trimmed by 0 bases and J by 7 bases, 7 bases remained unmatched. CDR3 DNA sequence: TGTGCCAGCAGTTACTCGACCTCTAGCGGGGACAACATTCAGTACTTC. This translates into CASSYSTSSGDNIQYF.

The genes are TRBV15 and TRBJ1-6, with 8 bases that match TRBD1. J was trimmed by 9 bases and V by 8 bases; bases with no gene match: 6. Germline assignment: CDR1 LNHNV and CDR2 YYDKDF (reference sequence). There are 13 residues in the CDR3. CDR3 residues: CATLDRGGSPLHF. The CDR3, as DNA: TGTGCCACCCTTGACAGGGGTGGTTCACCCCTCCACTTT.

Note on this clonotype: Mismatch with germline at one junction end may stem from a read error. V gene TRBV7-9 combines with J gene TRBJ2-7; 7 bases are shared with TRBD2. This CDR3 is built from 12 residues. Looked up from germline, CDR1 is SEHNR and CDR2 is FQNEAQ (reference sequence). The CDR3 loop reads CAGSLGGDEQYF. CDR3 DNA: TGTGCCGGCAGCCTGGGGGGGGACGAGCAGTACTTC.

This clonotype was observed a few times. V usage is TRBV6-2 or TRBV6-3 and J usage is TRBJ1-1; no reliable D call. The V end was cut by 2 bases, the J end by 6 bases, with 22 bases between. Germline assignment: CDR1 MNHEY and CDR2 SVGEGT. The CDR3 has 17 amino acids. The DNA of the CDR3 is TGTGCCAGCAGTTACCTCTCCGCGAGGGTAGTTGTCGCTGAAGCTTTCTTT. Translation gives CASSYLSARVVVAEAFF.

There are a few counts of this clonotype. V gene TRBV6-4 combines with J gene TRBJ1-1, with D hard to call. V gave up 0 bases and J gave up 0 bases, with 8 bases separating them. There are 15 residues in the CDR3. From germline, CDR1 is MRHNA and CDR2 SNTAGT. CDR3 sequence: CASSDSSSLNTEAFF. The CDR3 DNA follows: TGTGCCAGCAGTGACTCTTCCAGCTTGAACACTGAAGCTTTCTTT.

The chain combines TRBV20-1 with TRBJ2-3; 14 nucleotides agree with TRBD2. This CDR3 has 18 amino acids. V lost 5 bases and J lost 4; bases outside the gene matches: 14. The V gene's germline CDR1 is DFQATT and CDR2 SNEGSKA (reference sequence). CDR3 in DNA: TGCAGTGCTGTGGGGACTAGCGGGGGAACGAGAGGTCCAGATACGCAGTATTTT. This codes for CSAVGTSGGTRGPDTQYF.